This T cell receptor (beta chain) was found in a study of blood T cell repertoires in COVID-19. Germline CDR1 reads MNHEY; CDR2 reads SVGAGI. V gave up 6 bases and J gave up 0 bases, with 12 bases separating them. This CDR3 contains 14 residues. TCRdb keeps only in-frame clones here, not all; method: immunoSEQ multiplex PCR. The sample records approximately 150,000 clones, around four fifths being singletons. The chain couples TRBV6-5 to TRBJ2-7; unclear D gene. The sequence was collected from a middle-aged woman who had recovered from COVID-19. Input material: PBMCs or T cells enriched from blood (not recorded which). CDR3 region: CASSYLESSYEQYF. The CDR3 bases are TGTGCCAGCAGCTACCTAGAAAGCTCCTACGAGCAGTACTTC.